Listed below are T cell receptor beta chains from one sample, sequenced in a study of blood T cell repertoires in COVID-19. Profiled with immunoSEQ multiplex PCR; TCRdb holds only in-frame clones, not every one. The table includes under 300,000 clones, 86% detected once. Material: peripheral blood. The source is a man aged 30 to 39 who had recovered from COVID-19. Both conserved end residues are trimmed from each CDR3. Each record gives: V gene, CDR3 length, D gene, CDR3 protein. D genes are given only for firm matches.

>TRBV7-9|13|.
ASSLLGGGNQPQH
>TRBV19|13|.
ASSATDGGSYEQY
>TRBV19|12|.
ASRAGSSGNTIY
>TRBV5-1|12|.
ASSPREDSSPLH
>TRBV20-1|12|.
SASGQVGNQPQH
>TRBV27|16|TRBD1
ASSLLNLGQGADGELF
>TRBV27|11|.
ASRRGGFYEQY
>TRBV6-6|10|.
ASSSGVDGYT
>TRBV6-4|11|TRBD1
ASSEDRHQPQH
>TRBV6-4|12|.
ASSDPVPSEPQH
>TRBV19|9|.
ASMTTHTQY
>TRBV11-2|14|.
ASSLARITINEKLF
>TRBV6-5|11|.
ASSYPGQLGYT